The source of this TCR beta chain is a study of blood T cell repertoires in COVID-19. With regard to this clone: One end of the junction does not line up with germline, which may come from a read error.

Here immunoSEQ multiplex PCR was the method, and the copy in TCRdb shows in-frame clones only, minus some. The repertoire holds some 250,000 clones, less than 90% seen once, with 12% in the top ten. CDR1 and CDR2 from the germline V gene are MNHEY and SVGAGI. This CDR3 comprises 13 residues. The sequencing sample was made of peripheral blood. The source of this sequence is a woman aged 25 to 39 with COVID-19, enrolled during active disease. V is TRBV6-5 and J is TRBJ2-1, with unresolved D. This CDR3 reads CASSPRMYSEQFF. In DNA, the CDR3 is TGTGCCAGCAGCCCCCGGATGTACAGTGAGCAGTTCTTC.